The rows below give T cell receptor beta chains drawn from one sample of a study of regulatory T cells in long-lasting Graves disease. Via MiXCR, TCRdb re-called the multiplex PCR reads, giving one row per CDR3 protein. The sample includes under 800,000 distinct CDR3 sequences, roughly 15% seen only once; the top ten take more than 15%. The same data also went into a second study, on T cells in Graves' hyperthyroidism and ophthalmopathy.

Sequenced material: peripheral blood mononuclear cells (PBMCs), taken at new diagnosis, from a patient treated with antithyroid drugs. The receptors were sampled from a woman in her 30s with Graves disease. Each CDR3 is given with its conserved first and last residue. D genes are given only for firm matches. For some rows the clone size is stated as once, few or many, or as a class when expanded; others skip it.

j_call | clone_size | d_call | v_call | cdr3_nt | cdr3_aa
TRBJ1-4 | few | . | TRBV5-1 | TGCGCCAGCAGCTTACAGAGTCATAATGAAAAACTGTTTTTT | CASSLQSHNEKLFF
TRBJ2-2 | . | . | TRBV27 | TGTGCCAGCAGCTTCGTGACAGAGAACACCGGGGAGCTGTTTTTT | CASSFVTENTGELFF
TRBJ2-3 | many | . | TRBV20-1 | TGCAGTGCTAGAATTTCAGATACGCAGTATTTT | CSARISDTQYF
TRBJ2-2 | many | TRBD1 | TRBV29-1 | TGCAGCGTGGCTCGGGACAGGGCTAACACCGGGGAGCTGTTTTTT | CSVARDRANTGELFF
TRBJ2-2 | . | . | TRBV6-1 | TGTGCCAGCAGTGAGAAGTACACCGGGGAGCTGTTTTTT | CASSEKYTGELFF
TRBJ2-4 | many | . | TRBV7-2 | TGTGCCAGCAGCTCCTTGATGGGGGACATTCAGTACTTC | CASSSLMGDIQYF
TRBJ1-3 | . | . | TRBV7-2 | TGTGCCAGCAGCTTAGGGGACCGAGTATTCGGAAACACCATATATTTT | CASSLGDRVFGNTIYF
TRBJ2-7 | . | . | TRBV12-3/TRBV12-4 | TGTGCCAGCAGGATGGGGGGGGCGCAAGGCAAGCAGTACTTC | CASRMGGAQGKQYF
TRBJ2-7 | . | . | TRBV14 | TGTGCCAGCAGCTGGAGTCTCTACGAGCAGTACTTC | CASSWSLYEQYF
TRBJ2-1 | . | . | TRBV11-2 | TGTGCCAGCAGCTCAGGGCTAGTCGGCAATGAGCAGTTCTTC | CASSSGLVGNEQFF
TRBJ1-1 | many | TRBD1 | TRBV6-5 | TGTGCCAGCAGTTCACGGACAGGGGGCGACGCTGAAGCTTTCTTT | CASSSRTGGDAEAFF
TRBJ2-2 | . | . | TRBV20-1 | TGCAGTGCTAGAGTCAGGGGGGGCGTCGGGGAGCTGTTTTTT | CSARVRGGVGELFF
TRBJ2-3 | few | . | TRBV19 | TGTGCCGTTTCCGTCGGGAACAGTCGCACAGATACGCAGTATTTT | CAVSVGNSRTDTQYF
TRBJ2-2 | . | TRBD2 | TRBV30 | TGTGCCTGCTCGGGGAGCGGGAGAGCCGGGGAGCTGTTTTTT | CACSGSGRAGELFF
TRBJ1-3 | few | . | TRBV28 | TGTGCCAGCAGTGCCCAGGACAGCTCTGGAAACACCATATATTTT | CASSAQDSSGNTIYF
TRBJ1-4 | many | . | TRBV12-3/TRBV12-4 | TGTGCCAGCAGTTTGACAGCTAATGAAAAACTGTTTTTT | CASSLTANEKLFF
TRBJ1-4 | . | . | TRBV29-1 | TGCAGCGTTAGTGGGACCGCTAATGAAAAACTGTTTTTT | CSVSGTANEKLFF